The 3 T cell receptor beta chains below come from one sample, sequenced in a study of blood T cell repertoires in COVID-19. Produced via immunoSEQ multiplex PCR; TCRdb's table is partial and in-frame only. The sample holds fewer than 250,000 clones, approximately 91% seen once. The sequenced material came from peripheral blood. These receptors were obtained from a man between 60 and 75 years old who had recovered from COVID-19.

The genes are TRBV30 and TRBJ2-5, with D perhaps TRBD2 (6 bases). The length of the CDR3 is 12 residues. V was clipped by 4 bases and J by 4 bases, with 10 bases between them. Germline CDR1 GTSNPN, CDR2 SVGIG (reference sequence). The CDR3 loop reads CAWNVGGETQYF. Here the CDR3 DNA reads TGTGCCTGGAATGTGGGGGGAGAGACCCAGTACTTC.

This chain uses TRBV3-1 (or the pseudogene TRBV3-2) with TRBJ2-3; D is perhaps TRBD2 (6 bases). V was shortened by 5 bases and J by 9 bases, with 9 bases between the two germline ends. The CDR3 is 11 amino acids. Germline V gene lookup returns CDR1 LGHDT and CDR2 YNNKEL (reference sequence). CDR3 sequence reads: CASSSGVTQYF. CDR3 DNA: TGTGCCAGCAGCTCGGGGGTAACGCAGTATTTT.

The chain has TRBV10-1 and TRBJ1-4; 7 bases agree with TRBD1. The CDR3 has 15 amino acids. The germline V gene has CDR1 WNHNN and CDR2 SYGVQD (reference sequence). The junction had 12 bases not matched to a gene; V was cut back by 6 bases and J by 8 bases. The CDR3 DNA reads TGCGCCAGCAGAACCGGACACCAAGGGGGCGAAAAACTGTTTTTT. Translation: CASRTGHQGGEKLFF.